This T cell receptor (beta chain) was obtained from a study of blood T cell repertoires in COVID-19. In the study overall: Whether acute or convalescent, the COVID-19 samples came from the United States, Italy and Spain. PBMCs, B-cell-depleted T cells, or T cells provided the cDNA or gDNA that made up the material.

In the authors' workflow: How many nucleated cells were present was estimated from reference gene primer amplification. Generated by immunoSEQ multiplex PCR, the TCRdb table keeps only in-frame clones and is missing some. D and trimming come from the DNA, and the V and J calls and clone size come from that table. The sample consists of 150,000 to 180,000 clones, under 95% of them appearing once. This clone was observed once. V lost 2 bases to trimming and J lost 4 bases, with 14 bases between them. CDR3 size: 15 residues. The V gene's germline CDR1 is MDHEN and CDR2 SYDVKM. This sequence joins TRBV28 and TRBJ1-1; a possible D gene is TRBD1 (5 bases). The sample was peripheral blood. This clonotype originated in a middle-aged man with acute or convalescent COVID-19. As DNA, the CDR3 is TGTGCCAGCAGTTTAATCGGTGGAGGGACCACTGAAGCTTTCTTT. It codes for CASSLIGGGTTEAFF.